This T cell receptor beta chain was obtained from a study of identical twins. Unique molecular identifiers were present on cDNA, and template switching added a universal primer site. Each CDR3 protein gets one entry after TCRdb re-called the 5' RACE reads with MiXCR. The table records 240,000 or so distinct CDR3 sequences, about 13% of them present only once. General study results and limits: Beta out-of-frame sequences displayed a weaker excess of sharing between twins. It was out-of-frame TCR alpha sharing in monozygotic twins that models underestimated. Whereas memory repertoires showed no such difference, abundant cord blood beta clonotypes carried fewer insertions.

As concerns this clonotype: What it binds is unknown.

This same sample was also part of a study on yellow fever vaccine responses in identical twins.

The origin of this receptor is a woman under 30 in good health. Sequencing was done on a sample of memory (CD45RO+) T cells sorted from blood.

CDR3 sequence: CASSFSGRWNEKLFF. CDR3 DNA: TGTGCCAGCAGTTTTTCCGGGAGATGGAATGAAAAACTGTTTTTT. The chain is built from TRBV28 and TRBJ1-4, with D uncertain. With 3 bases removed from V and 5 bases from J, the gap between germline ends came to 13 bases. The CDR3 runs 15 residues. Looked up from germline, CDR1 is MDHEN and CDR2 is SYDVKM.